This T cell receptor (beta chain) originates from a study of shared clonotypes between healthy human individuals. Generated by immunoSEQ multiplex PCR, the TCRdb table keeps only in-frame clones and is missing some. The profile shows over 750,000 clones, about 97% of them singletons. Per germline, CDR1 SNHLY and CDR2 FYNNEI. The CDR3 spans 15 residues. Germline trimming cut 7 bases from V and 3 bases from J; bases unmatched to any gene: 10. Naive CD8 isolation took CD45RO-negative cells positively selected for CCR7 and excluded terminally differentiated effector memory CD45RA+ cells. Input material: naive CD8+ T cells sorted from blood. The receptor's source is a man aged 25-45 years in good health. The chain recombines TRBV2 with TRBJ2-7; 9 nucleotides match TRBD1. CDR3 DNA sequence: TGTGCCAGCAATCCGACAGGGGGGTCCATCTACGAGCAGTACTTC. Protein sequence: CASNPTGGSIYEQYF.